A selection of T cell receptor beta chains follows, all from one sample in a study of blood T cell repertoires in COVID-19. The protocol was immunoSEQ multiplex PCR, while the TCRdb copy is restricted to in-frame clones and leaves out a portion. This sample has about 400,000 clones, with approximately 88% found just once. Sequenced input: peripheral blood. The origin of the receptors is a man aged 35 to 55 with acute or convalescent COVID-19. Both conserved end residues are part of each CDR3. D genes are given only for firm matches. The size field is filled for only some rows; it gives once, few, many or a size class.

cdr3_nt cdr3_aa d_call v_call clone_size j_call
TGTGCCAGCAGTTTATCGTTAGCGGGGGACTCGGAGCAGTTCTTC CASSLSLAGDSEQFF TRBD2 TRBV27 - TRBJ2-1
TGTGCCATCAGTGAGAACCCTAGGACAGTACCCTACGAGCAGTACTTC CAISENPRTVPYEQYF - TRBV10-3 - TRBJ2-7
TGCGCCAGCAGCCCGGGACTAGCTTACGAGCAGTACTTC CASSPGLAYEQYF TRBD2 TRBV10-2 - TRBJ2-7
TGCAGCGTTGTGGCCCGAGGACAGGGGTACGAGCAGTACTTC CSVVARGQGYEQYF TRBD1 TRBV29-1 - TRBJ2-7
TGTGCCTGGAGTACAGGGGACAGACCCCTAGTCCTGAACACTGAAGCTTTCTTT CAWSTGDRPLVLNTEAFF TRBD1 TRBV30 - TRBJ1-1
TGTGCCAGCACCAGACAGAGCTCTGGAAACACCATATATTTT CASTRQSSGNTIYF - TRBV5-8 - TRBJ1-3
TGTGCCAGCAGCTTAATCCTAGCGGGAGGACTCCCTCCCTACGAGCAGTACTTC CASSLILAGGLPPYEQYF TRBD2 TRBV11-2 - TRBJ2-7
TGTGCCAGCAGTGAATTCGAAGGGGCGCTTAACTATGGCTACACCTTC CASSEFEGALNYGYTF - TRBV6-1 - TRBJ1-2
TGCGCCAGCAGCTTGGAAATCGGACAGGGGGCTTCTGGCTACACCTTC CASSLEIGQGASGYTF TRBD1 TRBV5-1 - TRBJ1-2
TGTGCCAGCAGCCCGGTCCTGGGACAGGGGTCCTCCTACGAGCAGTACTTC CASSPVLGQGSSYEQYF TRBD1 TRBV27 few TRBJ2-7
TGTGCCAGCAGCGTAATTATCGACAGCCCCGAGCAGTACTTC CASSVIIDSPEQYF - TRBV9 - TRBJ2-7
TGTGCCAGTACTCTCGGGTGGGACAGGCGCTATCAGCCCCAGCATTTT CASTLGWDRRYQPQHF TRBD1 TRBV19 - TRBJ1-5
TGTGCCAGCAGCTTAGGGACAGGGCGCCGTGGCTACACCTTC CASSLGTGRRGYTF TRBD1 TRBV7-2 once TRBJ1-2
TGTGCCATCAGTGTAGGACAGATGAACACCGGGGAGCTGTTTTTT CAISVGQMNTGELFF - TRBV10-3 - TRBJ2-2
TGTGCCAGCCGGGTCCAGGGGGCCGATGGCTACACCTTC CASRVQGADGYTF TRBD1 TRBV19 many TRBJ1-2
TGTGCCAGCAGCTTCCTACAGGCTTCCTATGGCTACACCTTC CASSFLQASYGYTF - TRBV11-2 - TRBJ1-2
TGTGCCAGCAGCACCGGACTAGCGGGAGGGAAGGATACGCAGTATTTT CASSTGLAGGKDTQYF TRBD2 TRBV5-4 - TRBJ2-3
TGTGCCAGCAGCCCCCGACAGGAGAATGAAAAACTGTTTTTT CASSPRQENEKLFF - TRBV6-5 - TRBJ1-4
TGTGCCAGTAGTCTCGGGACAGGGGTCACAGATACGCAGTATTTT CASSLGTGVTDTQYF TRBD1 TRBV19 few TRBJ2-3
TGTGCCAGCAGCCAGGAGACAGGGGGCGGAAACACCATATATTTT CASSQETGGGNTIYF TRBD1 TRBV7-2 - TRBJ1-3
TGTGCCAGTTGGAATCTAGGTTATAATTCACCCCTCCACTTT CASWNLGYNSPLHF - TRBV6-6 - TRBJ1-6
TGTGCCAGCAGCCTTAGGACTAGCGGGGGCGGTGAGCTGTTTTTT CASSLRTSGGGELFF TRBD2 TRBV2 - TRBJ2-2
TGTGCCAGCAGCCAAGACCAGGGACAGACCTACGAGCAGTACTTC CASSQDQGQTYEQYF TRBD1 TRBV4-2 - TRBJ2-7
TGTGCCAGCAGCGTAGAGCGGGGTAGCACTGAAGCTTTCTTT CASSVERGSTEAFF - TRBV7-9 - TRBJ1-1
TGTGCCAGCAGCATGACAGGGGGCTTTACTGAAGCTTTCTTT CASSMTGGFTEAFF TRBD1 TRBV6-2/TRBV6-3 - TRBJ1-1
TGTGCCTGGAGTCTTGGGACACTCAGCTCTGGAAACACCATATATTTT CAWSLGTLSSGNTIYF - TRBV30 - TRBJ1-3
TGTGCCAGCAGTGAAGGTAGCGGGAGCACAGATACGCAGTATTTT CASSEGSGSTDTQYF TRBD2 TRBV6-4 - TRBJ2-3
TGTGCCAGCAGCTTAGGGGAGCACTCTGGAAACACCATATATTTT CASSLGEHSGNTIYF - TRBV7-6 - TRBJ1-3
TGCGCCAGCAGCGCAATAAACAGGCGTTCCTACGAGCAGTACTTC CASSAINRRSYEQYF - TRBV5-1 - TRBJ2-7
TGTGCCAGCTTAATGGGACAGGGAAAGGGCTACACCTTC CASLMGQGKGYTF TRBD1 TRBV28 - TRBJ1-2